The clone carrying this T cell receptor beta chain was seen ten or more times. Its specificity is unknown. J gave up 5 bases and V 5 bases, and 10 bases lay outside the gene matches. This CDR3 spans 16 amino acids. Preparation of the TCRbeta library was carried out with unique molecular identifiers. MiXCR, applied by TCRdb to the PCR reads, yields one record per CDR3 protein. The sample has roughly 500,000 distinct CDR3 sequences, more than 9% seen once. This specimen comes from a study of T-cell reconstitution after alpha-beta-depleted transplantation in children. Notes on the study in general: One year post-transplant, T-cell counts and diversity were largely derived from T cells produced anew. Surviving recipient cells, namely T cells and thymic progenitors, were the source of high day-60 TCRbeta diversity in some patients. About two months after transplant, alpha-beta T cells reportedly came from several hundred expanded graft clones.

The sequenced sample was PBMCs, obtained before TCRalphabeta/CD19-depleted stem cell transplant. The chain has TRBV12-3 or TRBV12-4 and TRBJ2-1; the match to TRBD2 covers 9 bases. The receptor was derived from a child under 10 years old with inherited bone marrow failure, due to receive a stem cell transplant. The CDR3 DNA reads TGTGCCAGCAGTCCCCCTTGGCGGGAGGGGGACAATGAGCAGTTCTTC. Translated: CASSPPWREGDNEQFF.